This TCR beta chain stems from a study of CXCR3-negative and CXCR3-positive naive CD8 T cells. The germline CDR1 and CDR2 sequences are MGHRA and YSYEKL. This CDR3 has 17 amino acids. Via 5' RACE with UMI labels, TRB cDNA libraries were prepared. Using the 5' RACE reads, TCRdb records one entry per CDR3 protein without DNA. The sample data list over 100,000 distinct CDR3 sequences. Concerning this clonotype itself: What it binds is unknown.

A CD45RO-CCR7+CD27+CD95- phenotype identified naive CD8+ T cells. Findings and caveats of the study: CXCR3-negative naive cells had less hydrophobic TRB CDR3s than did CXCR3-positive naive cells.

This clonotype was sampled from a human donor in good health. Some clones in this sample may be carry-over from other donors' samples. Sequenced: naive CXCR3+ CD8+ T cells from blood. As for subset: CD45RO-CCR7+CD27+CD95- naive CD8+ T cells expressing CXCR3 (TNR3+). This sequence joins TRBV4-1 and TRBJ1-1; as DNA is missing, the TRBD1 call by TCRdb cannot be tested. The CDR3 here is CASSQAPGQGLNTEAFF.